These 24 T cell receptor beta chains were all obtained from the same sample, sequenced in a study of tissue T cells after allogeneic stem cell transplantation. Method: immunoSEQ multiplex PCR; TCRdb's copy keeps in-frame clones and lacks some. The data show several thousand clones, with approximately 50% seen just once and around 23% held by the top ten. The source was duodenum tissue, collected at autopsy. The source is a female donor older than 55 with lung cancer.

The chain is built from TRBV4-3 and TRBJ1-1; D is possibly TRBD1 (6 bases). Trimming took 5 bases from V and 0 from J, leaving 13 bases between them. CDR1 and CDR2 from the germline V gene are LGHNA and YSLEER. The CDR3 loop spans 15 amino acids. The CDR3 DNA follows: TGCGCCAGCAGCATCTCGGACAGCCTGAACACTGAAGCTTTCTTT. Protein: CASSISDSLNTEAFF.

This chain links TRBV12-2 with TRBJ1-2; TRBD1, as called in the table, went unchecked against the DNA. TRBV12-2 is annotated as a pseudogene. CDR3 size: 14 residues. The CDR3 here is CASRPGTTGNGYTF. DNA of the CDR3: TGTGCAAGTCGCCCGGGGACAACTGGAAATGGCTACACCTTC.

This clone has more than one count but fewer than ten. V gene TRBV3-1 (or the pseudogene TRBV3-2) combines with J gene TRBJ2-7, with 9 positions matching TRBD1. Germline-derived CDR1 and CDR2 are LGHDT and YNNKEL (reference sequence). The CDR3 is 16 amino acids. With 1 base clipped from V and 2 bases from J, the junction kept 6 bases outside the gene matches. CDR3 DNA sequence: TGTGCCAGCAGCCAAGCGTTGGGACAGGGAACCTACGAGCAGTACTTC. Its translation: CASSQALGQGTYEQYF.

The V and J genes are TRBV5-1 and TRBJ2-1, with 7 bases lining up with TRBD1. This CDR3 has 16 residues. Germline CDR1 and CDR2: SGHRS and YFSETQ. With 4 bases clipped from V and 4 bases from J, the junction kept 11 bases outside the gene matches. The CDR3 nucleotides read TGCGCCAGCAGCGGGCAGGGACAGTTCCTATACAATGAGCAGTTCTTC. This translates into CASSGQGQFLYNEQFF.

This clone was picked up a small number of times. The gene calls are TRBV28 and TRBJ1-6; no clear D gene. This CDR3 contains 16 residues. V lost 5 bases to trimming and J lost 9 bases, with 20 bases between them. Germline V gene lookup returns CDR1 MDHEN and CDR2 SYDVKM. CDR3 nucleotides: TGTGCCAGCAGTCCCTTTGTGGCGCGAGGGTTTTCACCCCTCCACTTT. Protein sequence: CASSPFVARGFSPLHF.

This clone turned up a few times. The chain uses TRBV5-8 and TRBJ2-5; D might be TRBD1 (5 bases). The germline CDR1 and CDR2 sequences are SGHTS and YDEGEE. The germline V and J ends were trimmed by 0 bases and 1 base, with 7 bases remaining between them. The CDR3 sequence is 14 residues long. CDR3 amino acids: CASSLGRVQETQYF. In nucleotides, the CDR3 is TGTGCCAGCAGCTTGGGCAGGGTCCAAGAGACCCAGTACTTC.

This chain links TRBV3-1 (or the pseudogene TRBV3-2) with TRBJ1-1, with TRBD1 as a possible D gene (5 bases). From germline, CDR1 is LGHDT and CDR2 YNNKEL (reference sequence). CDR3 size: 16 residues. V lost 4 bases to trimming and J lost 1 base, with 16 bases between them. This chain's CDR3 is CASSPNSRRANTEAFF. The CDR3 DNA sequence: TGTGCCAGCAGCCCGAACTCGCGCAGGGCGAACACTGAAGCTTTCTTT.

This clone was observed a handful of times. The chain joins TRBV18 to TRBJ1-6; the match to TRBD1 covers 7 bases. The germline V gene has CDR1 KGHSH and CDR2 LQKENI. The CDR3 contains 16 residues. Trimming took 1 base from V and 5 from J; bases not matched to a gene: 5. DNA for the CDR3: TGTGCCAGCTCACCACAGACCGGGACAGATAATTCACCCCTCCACTTT. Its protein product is CASSPQTGTDNSPLHF.

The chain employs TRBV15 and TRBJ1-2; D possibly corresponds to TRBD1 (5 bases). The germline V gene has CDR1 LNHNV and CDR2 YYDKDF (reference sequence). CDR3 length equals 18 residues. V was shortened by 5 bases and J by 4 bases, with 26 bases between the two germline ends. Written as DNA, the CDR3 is TGTGCCACCAGCCGGCAGGGTCCGGGAGGGGCTGGTCGCTATGGCTACACCTTC. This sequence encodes CATSRQGPGGAGRYGYTF.

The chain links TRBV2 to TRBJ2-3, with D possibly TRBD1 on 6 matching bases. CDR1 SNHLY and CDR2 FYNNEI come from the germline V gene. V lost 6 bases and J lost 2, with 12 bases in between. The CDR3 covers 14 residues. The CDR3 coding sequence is TGTGCCAGCAGCCGCAGGGGAGTCACAGATACGCAGTATTTT. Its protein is CASSRRGVTDTQYF.

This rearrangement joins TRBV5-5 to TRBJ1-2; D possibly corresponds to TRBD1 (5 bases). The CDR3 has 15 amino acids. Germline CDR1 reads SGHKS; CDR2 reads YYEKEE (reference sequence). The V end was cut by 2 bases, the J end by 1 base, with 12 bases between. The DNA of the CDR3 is TGTGCCAGCAGCTTTTCCGGACAAGTTAACTATGGCTACACCTTC. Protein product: CASSFSGQVNYGYTF.

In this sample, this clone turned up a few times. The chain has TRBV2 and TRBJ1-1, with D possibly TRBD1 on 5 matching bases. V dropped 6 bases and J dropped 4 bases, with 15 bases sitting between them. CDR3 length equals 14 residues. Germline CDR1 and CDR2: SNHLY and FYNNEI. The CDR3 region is CASSSYGGGTEAFF. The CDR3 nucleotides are TGTGCCAGCAGCTCGTATGGGGGGGGCACTGAAGCTTTCTTT.

This CDR3 is CSASRGDIYNSPLHF. The CDR3 bases are TGCAGTGCTAGTAGGGGGGACATCTATAATTCACCCCTCCACTTT. The genes are TRBV20-1 and TRBJ1-6, with D maybe TRBD1 (6 bases). CDR1 and CDR2 from the germline V gene are DFQATT and SNEGSKA (reference sequence). The CDR3 extends over 15 amino acids. The V gene lost 3 bases and the J gene lost 3 bases, with 12 bases spanning the gap.

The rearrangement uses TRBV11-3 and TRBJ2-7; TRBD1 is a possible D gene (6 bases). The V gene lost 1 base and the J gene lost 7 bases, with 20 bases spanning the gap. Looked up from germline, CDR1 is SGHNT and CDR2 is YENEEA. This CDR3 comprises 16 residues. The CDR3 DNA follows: TGTGCCAGCAGCTTAGCCGGCGGGCCAGGGGCTTGGGAGCAGTACTTC. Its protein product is CASSLAGGPGAWEQYF.

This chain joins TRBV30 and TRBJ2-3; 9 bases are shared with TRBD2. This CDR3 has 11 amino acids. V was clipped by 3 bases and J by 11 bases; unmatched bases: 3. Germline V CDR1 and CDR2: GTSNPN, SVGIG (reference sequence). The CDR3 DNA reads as TGTGCCTGGAGAGGGACTAGCCTGCAGTATTTT. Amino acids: CAWRGTSLQYF. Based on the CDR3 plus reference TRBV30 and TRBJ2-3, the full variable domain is SQTIHQWPATLVQPVGSPLSLECTVEGTSNPNLYWYRQAAGRGLQLLFYSVGIGQISSEVPQNLSASRPQDRQFILSSKKLLLSDSGFYLCAWRGTSLQYFGPGTRLTVL.

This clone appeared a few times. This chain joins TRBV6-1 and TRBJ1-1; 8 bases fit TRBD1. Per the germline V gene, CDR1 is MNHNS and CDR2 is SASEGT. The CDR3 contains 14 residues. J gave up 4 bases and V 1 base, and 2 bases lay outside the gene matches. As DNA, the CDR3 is TGTGCCAGCAGTGAAGGGACAGGGTTCACTGAAGCTTTCTTT. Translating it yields CASSEGTGFTEAFF.

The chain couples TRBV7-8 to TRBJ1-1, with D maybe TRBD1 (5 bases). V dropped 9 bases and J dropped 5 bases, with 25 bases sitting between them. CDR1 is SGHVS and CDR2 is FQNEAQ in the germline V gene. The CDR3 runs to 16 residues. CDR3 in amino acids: CASSLDYRGGRTEAFF. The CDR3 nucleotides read TGTGCCAGTTCCTTAGATTACCGCGGGGGGAGGACTGAAGCTTTCTTT.

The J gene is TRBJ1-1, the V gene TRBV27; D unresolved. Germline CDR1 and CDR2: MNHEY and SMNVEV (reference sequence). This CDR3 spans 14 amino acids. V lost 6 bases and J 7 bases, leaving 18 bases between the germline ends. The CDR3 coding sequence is TGTGCCAGCAGCGGCTCCAGAGGCTACGGTGAAGCTTTCTTT. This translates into CASSGSRGYGEAFF.

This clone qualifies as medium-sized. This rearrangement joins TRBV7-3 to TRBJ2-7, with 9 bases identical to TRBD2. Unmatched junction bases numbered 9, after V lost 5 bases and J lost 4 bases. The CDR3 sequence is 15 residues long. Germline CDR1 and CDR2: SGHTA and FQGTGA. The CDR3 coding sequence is TGTGCCAGCAGCCAGGGCAGCGGGAGGATGTACGAGCAGTACTTC. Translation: CASSQGSGRMYEQYF.

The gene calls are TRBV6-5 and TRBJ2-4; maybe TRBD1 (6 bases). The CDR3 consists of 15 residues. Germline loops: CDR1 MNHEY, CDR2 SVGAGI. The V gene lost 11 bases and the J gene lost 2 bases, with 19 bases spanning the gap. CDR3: CAVLQGARTKNIQYF. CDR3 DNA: TGTGCCGTACTACAGGGAGCGAGAACCAAAAACATTCAGTACTTC.

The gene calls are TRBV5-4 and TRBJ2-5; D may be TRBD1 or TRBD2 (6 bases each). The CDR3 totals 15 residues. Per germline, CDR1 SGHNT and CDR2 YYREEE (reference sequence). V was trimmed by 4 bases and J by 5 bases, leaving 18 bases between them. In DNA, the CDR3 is TGTGCCAGCAGCCCGCAAGGGGGGCAGAAGGAGACCCAGTACTTC. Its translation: CASSPQGGQKETQYF. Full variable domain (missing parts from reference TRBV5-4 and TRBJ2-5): ETGVTQSPTHLIKTRGQQVTLRCSSQSGHNTVSWYQQALGQGPQFIFQYYREEENGRGNFPPRFSGLQFPNYSSELNVNALELDDSALYLCASSPQGGQKETQYFGPGTRLLVL.

CDR3 residues: CASSQARAYEQYF. The CDR3 DNA reads TGTGCCAGCAGCCAGGCAAGAGCCTACGAGCAGTACTTC. This chain joins TRBV4-2 and TRBJ2-7; no firm D call. Germline-derived CDR1 and CDR2 are LGHNA and YNFKEQ. Trimming pared 3 bases from V and 2 bases from J, leaving 8 bases between. There are 13 residues in the CDR3.

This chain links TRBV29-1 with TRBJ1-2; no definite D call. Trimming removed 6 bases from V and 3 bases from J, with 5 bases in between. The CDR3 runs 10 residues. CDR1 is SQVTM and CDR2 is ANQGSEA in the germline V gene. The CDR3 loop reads CSVRDYGYTF. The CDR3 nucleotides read TGCAGCGTACGTGACTATGGCTACACCTTC.

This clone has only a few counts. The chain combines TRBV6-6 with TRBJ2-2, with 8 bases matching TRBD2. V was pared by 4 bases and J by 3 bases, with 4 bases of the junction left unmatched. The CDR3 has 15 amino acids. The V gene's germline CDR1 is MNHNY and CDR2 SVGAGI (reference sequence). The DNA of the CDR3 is TGTGCCAGCAGTTCTCTCGGGAGGGACACCGGGGAGCTGTTTTTT. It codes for CASSSLGRDTGELFF.